The clone carrying this TCR beta chain is deemed large. Generated by immunoSEQ multiplex PCR, the TCRdb table keeps only in-frame clones and is missing some. The data show tens of thousands of clones, 72% seen once. Looked up from germline, CDR1 is MNHNS and CDR2 is SASEGT. V was trimmed by 0 bases and J by 3 bases, leaving 12 bases between them. This CDR3 contains 15 residues. This sample was included in a study of radiotherapy plus CTLA-4 blockade in lung cancer. The clonotype originates from a human donor with non-small cell lung cancer who had stable disease on radiotherapy plus ipilimumab. The sample consisted of peripheral blood, taken from a patient treated with radiotherapy plus ipilimumab. This chain connects TRBV6-1 to TRBJ2-7; a possible D gene is TRBD1 (6 bases). CDR3 sequence reads: CASSEAGAVDYEQYF. The CDR3 DNA is TGTGCCAGCAGTGAAGCGGGGGCCGTAGACTACGAGCAGTACTTC.